The 24 T cell receptor beta chains presented below share a single source sample, sequenced in a study of long-term antiretroviral therapy in people with HIV. A v3.0 immunoSEQ assay was performed at survey level. Using immunoSEQ multiplex PCR, the repertoire was profiled, and TCRdb retains in-frame clones only, with some absent. In the table there are roughly 40,000 clones, approximately 87% of which are singletons. The source material was unsorted PBMCs, sampled 1.2 years after starting antiretroviral therapy. These receptors were collected from a woman aged 50 to 65 with HIV.

This chain connects TRBV7-9 to TRBJ2-6, with 10 bases aligning to TRBD1. Germline V gene lookup returns CDR1 SEHNR and CDR2 FQNEAQ (reference sequence). The CDR3 is made up of 17 amino acids. Unmatched junction bases numbered 3, after V lost 4 bases and J lost 0 bases. Here the CDR3 reads CASSSGQGLSGANVLTF. The DNA of the CDR3 is TGTGCCAGCAGCTCGGGACAGGGGCTCTCTGGGGCCAACGTCCTGACTTTC.

The V gene is TRBV4-2, the J gene TRBJ2-3; 7 bases align to TRBD2. CDR3 length equals 19 residues. The V gene's germline CDR1 is LGHNA and CDR2 YNFKEQ. The V gene end was trimmed by 0 bases and the J gene end by 0 bases; junction bases not matched to a gene: 12. The CDR3 is CASSQEWRGTASSTDTQYF. The CDR3 region has the DNA TGTGCCAGCAGCCAAGAATGGCGGGGGACCGCCTCTAGCACAGATACGCAGTATTTT.

The chain uses TRBV6-6 and TRBJ1-5; the match to TRBD1 covers 11 bases. The CDR3 consists of 14 residues. CDR1 is MNHNY, CDR2 SVGAGI, per germline (reference sequence). With V trimmed by 6 bases and J by 9 bases, 7 bases remained unmatched. CDR3 bases: TGTGCCAGCAGCCTTGGACAGGGGGCTCTGCCCCAGCATTTT. As protein: CASSLGQGALPQHF.

This clone turned up a few times. The V gene is TRBV7-2, the J gene TRBJ2-3; D is ambiguous. CDR1 SGHTA and CDR2 FQGNSA come from the germline V gene. The V gene lost 1 base and the J gene lost 6 bases, with 11 bases spanning the gap. The CDR3 loop spans 14 amino acids. The CDR3 bases are TGTGCCAGCAGCTTAGAGTTTGTTGCGGATACGCAGTATTTT. It yields the protein CASSLEFVADTQYF.

V usage is TRBV7-8 and J usage is TRBJ2-1; D not resolved. Between the trimmed V and J ends, which lost 3 bases and 5 bases, there was a span of 2 bases. Per germline, CDR1 SGHVS and CDR2 FQNEAQ. The CDR3 length is 11 residues. DNA of the CDR3: TGTGCCAGCAGCTTCAACAATGAGCAGTTCTTC. Translation gives CASSFNNEQFF.

V and J are TRBV9 and TRBJ2-4; 11 bases are a match to TRBD1. J was trimmed by 1 base and V by 0 bases; bases with no gene match: 9. Germline CDR1 reads SGDLS; CDR2 reads YYNGEE. This CDR3 spans 19 amino acids. The CDR3 protein is CASSVGGQGGTHAKNIQYF. CDR3 bases: TGTGCCAGCAGCGTAGGGGGACAGGGGGGGACCCATGCCAAAAACATTCAGTACTTC. The full variable domain, with the rest looked up from reference TRBV9 and TRBJ2-4, is DSGVTQTPKHLITATGQRVTLRCSPRSGDLSVYWYQQSLDQGLQFLIQYYNGEERAKGNILERFSAQQFPDLHSELNLSSLELGDSALYFCASSVGGQGGTHAKNIQYFGAGTRLSVL.

The chain employs TRBV5-4 and TRBJ2-7; no reliable D call. The V end was cut by 4 bases, the J end by 3 bases, with 11 bases between. The CDR3 length is 13 residues. Germline CDR1 and CDR2: SGHNT and YYREEE (reference sequence). This chain's CDR3 is CASSLPTDYEQYF. The CDR3 nucleotides are TGTGCCAGCAGCCTACCGACTGACTACGAGCAGTACTTC.

The V gene is TRBV29-1, the J gene TRBJ1-1; D perhaps matches TRBD1 (6 bases). The CDR3 length is 16 residues. Germline CDR1 reads SQVTM; CDR2 reads ANQGSEA. V lost 5 bases to trimming and J lost 1 base, with 20 bases between them. CDR3 sequence reads: CSVPSRGGAGNTEAFF. In DNA form, the CDR3 reads TGCAGCGTTCCTTCTCGGGGGGGCGCGGGGAACACTGAAGCTTTCTTT.

This clone was seen a handful of times. The chain joins TRBV5-5 to TRBJ2-7; TRBD1 matches at 9 bases. The CDR3 runs to 14 residues. V lost 4 bases to trimming and J lost 2 bases; unmatched junction nucleotides: 4. Germline CDR1 reads SGHKS; CDR2 reads YYEKEE (reference sequence). The CDR3 region has the DNA TGTGCCAGCAGCCCCGGGACAGGGCCCTACGAGCAGTACTTC. Residues: CASSPGTGPYEQYF. Complete variable domain (other parts from reference TRBV5-5 and TRBJ2-7): DAGVTQSPTHLIKTRGQQVTLRCSPISGHKSVSWYQQVLGQGPQFIFQYYEKEERGRGNFPDRFSARQFPNYSSELNVNALLLGDSALYLCASSPGTGPYEQYFGPGTRLTVT.

Written as DNA, the CDR3 is TGTGCCAGCAGTTCCCCCTCCCACAGGGATCAGCCCCAGCATTTT. This encodes CASSSPSHRDQPQHF. The rearrangement links TRBV27 to TRBJ1-5, with a tentative D call TRBD1 (6 bases). V was shortened by 4 bases and J by 5 bases, with 15 bases between the two germline ends. CDR3 length: 15 residues. Looked up from germline, CDR1 is MNHEY and CDR2 is SMNVEV (reference sequence).

This chain uses TRBV7-9 with TRBJ1-1; a possible D gene is TRBD1 (5 bases). Germline values: CDR1 SEHNR, CDR2 FQNEAQ (reference sequence). CDR3 length: 17 residues. V was pared by 1 base and J by 1 base, with 16 bases between. CDR3 residues: CASSLGGQGSGNTEAFF. CDR3 coding DNA: TGTGCCAGCAGCTTAGGAGGTCAGGGTTCTGGGAACACTGAAGCTTTCTTT.

V gene TRBV11-2 combines with J gene TRBJ1-1; TRBD1 agrees at 8 bases. The CDR3 runs 14 residues. Germline CDR1 SGHAT, CDR2 FQNNGV. Trimming cost V 1 base and J 4 bases; bases outside gene matches: 2. In DNA form, the CDR3 reads TGTGCCAGCAGCTTAGGAGGACAGGGCACTGAAGCTTTCTTT. It encodes CASSLGGQGTEAFF. Supplemented by reference TRBV11-2 and TRBJ1-1, the full variable domain reads EAGVAQSPRYKIIEKRQSVAFWCNPISGHATLYWYQQILGQGPKLLIQFQNNGVVDDSQLPKDRFSAERLKGVDSTLKIQPAKLEDSAVYLCASSLGGQGTEAFFGQGTRLTVV.

The chain recombines TRBV2 with TRBJ2-5, with a tentative D call TRBD2 (5 bases). The V and J ends lost 7 bases and 5 bases respectively, with 14 bases between them. This CDR3 has 13 amino acids. Germline lookup yields CDR1 SNHLY and CDR2 FYNNEI. The DNA of the CDR3 is TGTGCCAGCACTGATGAGCGGACCGAGACCCAGTACTTC. It is translated as CASTDERTETQYF. The full variable domain, its missing parts supplied by reference TRBV2 and TRBJ2-5, is EPEVTQTPSHQVTQMGQEVILRCVPISNHLYFYWYRQILGQKVEFLVSFYNNEISEKSEIFDDQFSVERPDGSNFTLKIRSTKLEDSAMYFCASTDERTETQYFGPGTRLLVL.

DNA of the CDR3: TGTGCCAGCAGCCTCGACAGAGCCTACGAGCAGTACTTC. Residues: CASSLDRAYEQYF. V is TRBV11-2 and J is TRBJ2-7, with a tentative D call TRBD1 (5 bases). With 5 bases removed from V and 2 bases from J, the gap between germline ends came to 10 bases. This CDR3 region has 13 residues. The germline CDR1 and CDR2 sequences are SGHAT and FQNNGV. Variable domain in full (rest from reference TRBV11-2 and TRBJ2-7): EAGVAQSPRYKIIEKRQSVAFWCNPISGHATLYWYQQILGQGPKLLIQFQNNGVVDDSQLPKDRFSAERLKGVDSTLKIQPAKLEDSAVYLCASSLDRAYEQYFGPGTRLTVT.

This chain uses TRBV7-8 with TRBJ1-1; D remains ambiguous. The CDR3 consists of 14 residues. Per the germline V gene, CDR1 is SGHVS and CDR2 is FQNEAQ. V gave up 2 bases and J gave up 4 bases, with 11 bases separating them. CDR3 amino acids: CASSLFSGGTEAFF. The CDR3 bases are TGTGCCAGCAGCTTATTTTCGGGTGGCACTGAAGCTTTCTTT.

The genes are TRBV2 and TRBJ1-2; D is ambiguous. V shed 0 bases and J shed 3 bases, with 5 bases lying between them. This CDR3 contains 13 residues. Germline CDR1 and CDR2: SNHLY and FYNNEI. The CDR3 nucleotides read TGTGCCAGCAGTGAAGCAGGGTACTATGGCTACACCTTC. Amino acids: CASSEAGYYGYTF.

As to this clone: Other DNA sequences of this sample code for an identical CDR3. The chain combines TRBV5-1 with TRBJ1-3; 8 positions agree with TRBD1. The junction had 12 bases not matched to a gene; V was cut back by 6 bases and J by 4 bases. Germline V lookup: CDR1 SGHRS, CDR2 YFSETQ. The CDR3 is 16 residues long. CDR3 sequence: CASTQGDARSGNTIYF. The CDR3 bases are TGCGCCAGCACACAGGGGGACGCGAGGTCCGGAAACACCATATATTTT.

The rearrangement uses TRBV30 and TRBJ2-3, with TRBD2 matching over 8 bases. In germline, CDR1 is GTSNPN, CDR2 SVGIG (reference sequence). The trim removed 2 bases at V and 4 bases at J, leaving 11 bases unmatched. The CDR3 has 16 residues. CDR3 in amino acids: CAWSRGAVGGADTQYF. The CDR3 DNA reads TGTGCCTGGAGTCGGGGGGCCGTCGGGGGGGCAGATACGCAGTATTTT.

V and J are TRBV4-1 and TRBJ1-5; 7 nucleotides agree with TRBD1. The CDR3 contains 14 residues. CDR1 and CDR2 (germline): MGHRA, YSYEKL. The V segment lost 3 bases and the J segment 4 bases; nucleotides outside the gene matches: 3. The CDR3 nucleotides read TGCGCCAGCAGCCAGGGACAGCCAAATCAGCCCCAGCATTTT. This encodes CASSQGQPNQPQHF.

This clone was seen once. The J gene is TRBJ2-3, the V gene TRBV6-1; tentatively, D is TRBD1 (5 bases). V lost 4 bases, J lost 2 bases, and 16 bases lay in between. Looked up from germline, CDR1 is MNHNS and CDR2 is SASEGT. This CDR3 region has 16 residues. CDR3 bases: TGTGCCAGCAGTGCGGGTGGCAGGGCACTCACAGATACGCAGTATTTT. Its translation: CASSAGGRALTDTQYF.

This clone turned up a few times. This sequence joins TRBV18 and TRBJ1-5, with D possibly matching TRBD1 (5 bases). The CDR3 runs 15 residues. Germline V gene sequence: CDR1 KGHSH, CDR2 LQKENI. V lost 3 bases, J lost 7 bases, and 16 bases lay in between. CDR3 sequence reads: CASSPPQTVGQPQHF. CDR3 in DNA: TGTGCCAGCTCACCCCCTCAGACAGTTGGACAGCCCCAGCATTTT. The full variable domain, completed using reference TRBV18 and TRBJ1-5, is NAGVMQNPRHLVRRRGQEARLRCSPMKGHSHVYWYRQLPEEGLKFMVYLQKENIIDESGMPKERFSAEFPKEGPSILRIQQVVRGDSAAYFCASSPPQTVGQPQHFGDGTRLSIL.

The chain recombines TRBV5-6 with TRBJ1-1; D is ambiguous. In germline, CDR1 is SGHDT, CDR2 YYEEEE. The CDR3 has 15 residues. The V gene lost 0 bases and the J gene lost 0 bases, with 9 bases spanning the gap. CDR3 nucleotide sequence: TGTGCCAGCAGCTTGGGGCCAGCCATGAACACTGAAGCTTTCTTT. It translates to CASSLGPAMNTEAFF.

A remark on this clone: Germline is not matched at one junction end, which may reflect a read error. V is TRBV7-7 and J is TRBJ2-5; 7 nucleotides line up with TRBD2. Germline values: CDR1 SSHAT, CDR2 FNYEAQ (reference sequence). The CDR3 covers 13 residues. CDR3 amino acids: CASSWTRGETQYF. The CDR3 DNA is TGTGCTAGCAGTTGGACTAGAGGGGAGACCCAGTACTTC.

The sample holds one count of this clone. J is TRBJ1-1 and V is TRBV14; TRBD1 agrees at 11 bases. The V gene end was trimmed by 5 bases and the J gene end by 10 bases; junction bases not matched to a gene: 6. CDR3 length: 13 residues. Per germline, CDR1 SGHDN and CDR2 FVKESK. DNA for the CDR3: TGTGCCAGCAGCTCCGGGACAGGGGGAATAGCTTTCTTT. Its translation: CASSSGTGGIAFF.